A single T cell receptor (beta chain) is shown here with its context. Its target is unknown. Per sample, no less than 5.5 micrograms of total RNA were extracted. The data originate from a study of blood T cells in healthy people across ages. Study-level points and caveats: Shifts in expanded clonotypes may have been confounded by donor CMV status, which was unknown.

Through a sample-barcoded 5' primer and a J-beta primer mix, a second PCR was run for 7 to 11 cycles. MiXCR, applied by TCRdb to the 5' RACE reads, yields one record per CDR3 protein. This sample has fewer than 900,000 distinct CDR3 sequences; under 40% occur once, and the top ten carry approximately 13%. With 0 bases removed from V and 0 bases from J, the gap between germline ends came to 6 bases. Germline-derived CDR1 and CDR2 are MNHNY and SVGAGI (reference sequence). There are 15 residues in the CDR3. The rearrangement uses TRBV6-6 and TRBJ2-4, with no clear D. Material: blood. This TCR was sampled from a man aged 18 to 29 in good health. CDR3 DNA: TGTGCCAGCAGTTACTCTCGGTTAGCCAAAAACATTCAGTACTTC. Translated, it gives CASSYSRLAKNIQYF.